This T cell receptor beta chain derives from a study of human T cells and chemical hapten exposure. Time point specified: pre-sensitization, week 0. The treatment: therapeutic diphenylcyclopropenone sensitization with weekly scalp DPC. CDR1 is SGHAT, CDR2 FQNNGV, per germline. The CDR3 covers 14 residues. V dropped 9 bases and J dropped 4 bases, with 16 bases sitting between them. Each CDR3 protein gets one entry after TCRdb re-called the RACE reads with MiXCR. Counted here are roughly 380,000 distinct CDR3 sequences, less than 6.5% occurring once; the ten biggest clones make up 2.5% to 3%. The TCR was taken from a woman in her forties or fifties with alopecia areata. Some clones in this sample may be carry-over from other donors' samples. Sequenced here: whole blood, sampled in connection with sensitization to the hapten diphenylcyclopropenone (DPC). The chain has TRBV11-2 and TRBJ1-5, with D possibly TRBD1 on 5 matching bases. The CDR3 DNA is TGTGCCAGAGGTGTAGGGGCTAAGAATCAGCCCCAGCATTTT. Its protein product is CARGVGAKNQPQHF.